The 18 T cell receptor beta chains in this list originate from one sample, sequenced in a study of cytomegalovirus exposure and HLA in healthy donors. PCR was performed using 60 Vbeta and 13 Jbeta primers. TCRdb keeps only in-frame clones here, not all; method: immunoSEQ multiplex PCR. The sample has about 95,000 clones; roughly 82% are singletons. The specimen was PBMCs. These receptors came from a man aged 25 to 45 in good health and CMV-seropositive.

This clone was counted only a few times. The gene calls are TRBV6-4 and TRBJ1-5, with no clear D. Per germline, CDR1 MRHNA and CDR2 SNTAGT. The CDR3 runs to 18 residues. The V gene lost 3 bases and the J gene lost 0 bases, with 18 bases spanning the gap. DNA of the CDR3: TGTGCCAGCAGTGATTGGATGACGACGAACTATAGCAATCAGCCCCAGCATTTT. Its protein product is CASSDWMTTNYSNQPQHF.

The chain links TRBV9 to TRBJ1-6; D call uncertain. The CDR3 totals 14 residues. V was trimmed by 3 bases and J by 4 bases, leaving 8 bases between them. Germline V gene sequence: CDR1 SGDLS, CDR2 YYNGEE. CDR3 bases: TGTGCCAGCAGCGGCCGGGGATATAATTCACCCCTCCACTTT. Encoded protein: CASSGRGYNSPLHF. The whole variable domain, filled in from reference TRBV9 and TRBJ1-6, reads DSGVTQTPKHLITATGQRVTLRCSPRSGDLSVYWYQQSLDQGLQFLIQYYNGEERAKGNILERFSAQQFPDLHSELNLSSLELGDSALYFCASSGRGYNSPLHFGNGTRLTVT.

The CDR3 sequence: CASGLVKTDFFSGANVLTF. CDR3 bases: TGTGCTAGTGGTTTGGTTAAGACAGACTTCTTCTCTGGGGCCAACGTCCTGACTTTC. The chain uses TRBV12-5 and TRBJ2-6; tentatively, D is TRBD1 (5 bases). Germline lookup yields CDR1 LGHNT and CDR2 FRNRAP. V was shortened by 0 bases and J by 0 bases, with 15 bases between the two germline ends. CDR3 size: 19 residues.

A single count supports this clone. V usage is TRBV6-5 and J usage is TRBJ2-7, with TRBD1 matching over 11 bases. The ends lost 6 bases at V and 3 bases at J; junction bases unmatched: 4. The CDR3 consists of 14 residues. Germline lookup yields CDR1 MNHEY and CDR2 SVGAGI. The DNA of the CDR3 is TGTGCCAGCAGGTCCGGGACAGGGGGCTACGAGCAGTACTTC. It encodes CASRSGTGGYEQYF.

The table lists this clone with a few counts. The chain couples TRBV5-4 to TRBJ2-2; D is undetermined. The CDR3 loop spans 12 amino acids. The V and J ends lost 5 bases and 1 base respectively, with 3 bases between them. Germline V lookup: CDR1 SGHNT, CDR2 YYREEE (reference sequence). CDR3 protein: CASSRNTGELFF. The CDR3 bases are TGTGCCAGCAGTAGGAACACCGGGGAGCTGTTTTTT.

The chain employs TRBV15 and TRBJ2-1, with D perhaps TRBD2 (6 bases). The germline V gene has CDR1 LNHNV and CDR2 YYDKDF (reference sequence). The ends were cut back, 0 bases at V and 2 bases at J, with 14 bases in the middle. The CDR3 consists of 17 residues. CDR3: CATSREEGQLPYNEQFF. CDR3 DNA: TGTGCCACCAGCAGAGAGGAGGGTCAACTACCCTACAATGAGCAGTTCTTC.

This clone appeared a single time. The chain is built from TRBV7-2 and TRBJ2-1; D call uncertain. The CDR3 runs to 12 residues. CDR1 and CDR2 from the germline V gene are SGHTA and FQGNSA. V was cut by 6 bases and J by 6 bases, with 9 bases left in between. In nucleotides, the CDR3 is TGTGCCAGCAGTCAAATCGGCAATGAGCAGTTCTTC. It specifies CASSQIGNEQFF.

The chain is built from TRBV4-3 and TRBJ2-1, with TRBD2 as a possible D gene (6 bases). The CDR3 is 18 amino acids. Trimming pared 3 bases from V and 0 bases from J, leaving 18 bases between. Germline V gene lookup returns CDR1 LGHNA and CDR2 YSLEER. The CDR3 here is CASSHSPTRGSSYNEQFF. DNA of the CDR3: TGCGCCAGCAGCCACTCACCGACCCGGGGGAGCTCCTACAATGAGCAGTTCTTC.

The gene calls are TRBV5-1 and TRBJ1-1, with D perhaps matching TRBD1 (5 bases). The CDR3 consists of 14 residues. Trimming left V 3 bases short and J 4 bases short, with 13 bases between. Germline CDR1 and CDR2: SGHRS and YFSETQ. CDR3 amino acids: CASSSRDLSTEAFF. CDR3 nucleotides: TGCGCCAGCAGCTCCAGGGATCTGTCCACTGAAGCTTTCTTT.

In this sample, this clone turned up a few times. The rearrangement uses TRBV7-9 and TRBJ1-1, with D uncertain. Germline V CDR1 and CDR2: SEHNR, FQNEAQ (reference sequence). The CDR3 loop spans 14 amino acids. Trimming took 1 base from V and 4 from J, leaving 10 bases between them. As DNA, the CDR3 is TGTGCCAGCAGCTTAGTAGAGGGCTCCACTGAAGCTTTCTTT. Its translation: CASSLVEGSTEAFF.

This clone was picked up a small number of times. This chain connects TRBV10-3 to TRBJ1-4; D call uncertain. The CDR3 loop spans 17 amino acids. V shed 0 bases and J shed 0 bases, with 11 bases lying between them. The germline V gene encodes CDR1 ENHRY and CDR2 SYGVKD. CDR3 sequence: CAISESSPGSTNEKLFF. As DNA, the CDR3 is TGTGCCATCAGTGAGTCCTCCCCCGGGTCAACTAATGAAAAACTGTTTTTT.

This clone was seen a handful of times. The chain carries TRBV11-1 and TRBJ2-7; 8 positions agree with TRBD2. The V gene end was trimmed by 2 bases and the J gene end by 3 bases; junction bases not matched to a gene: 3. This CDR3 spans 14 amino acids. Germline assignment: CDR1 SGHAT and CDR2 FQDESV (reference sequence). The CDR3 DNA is TGTGCCAGCAGCTTATCCGGGGGGGACTACGAGCAGTACTTC. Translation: CASSLSGGDYEQYF.

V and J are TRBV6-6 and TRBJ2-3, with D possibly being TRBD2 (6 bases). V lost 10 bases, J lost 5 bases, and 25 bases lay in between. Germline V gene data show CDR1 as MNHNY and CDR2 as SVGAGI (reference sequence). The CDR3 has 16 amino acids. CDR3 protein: CATLQPPGAGVDTQYF. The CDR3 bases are TGTGCCACCCTACAACCTCCGGGAGCTGGAGTAGATACGCAGTATTTT.

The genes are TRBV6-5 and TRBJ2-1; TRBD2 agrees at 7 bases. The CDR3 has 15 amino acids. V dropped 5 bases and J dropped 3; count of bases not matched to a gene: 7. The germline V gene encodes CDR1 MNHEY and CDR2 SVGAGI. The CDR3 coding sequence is TGTGCCAGCAGTCTTACGGCTAGCGGCTACAATGAGCAGTTCTTC. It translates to CASSLTASGYNEQFF.

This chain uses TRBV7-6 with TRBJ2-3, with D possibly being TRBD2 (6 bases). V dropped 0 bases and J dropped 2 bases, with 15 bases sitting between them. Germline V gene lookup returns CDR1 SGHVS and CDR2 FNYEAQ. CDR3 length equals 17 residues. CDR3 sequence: CASSLAAGFVSTDTQYF. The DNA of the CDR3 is TGTGCCAGCAGCTTAGCGGCGGGGTTTGTTTCCACAGATACGCAGTATTTT.

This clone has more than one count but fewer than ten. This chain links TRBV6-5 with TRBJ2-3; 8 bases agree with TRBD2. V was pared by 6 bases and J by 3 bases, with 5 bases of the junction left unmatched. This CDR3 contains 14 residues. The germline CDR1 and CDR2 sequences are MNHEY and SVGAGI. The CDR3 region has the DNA TGTGCCAGCAGATTGGCGGGAGGAACAGATACGCAGTATTTT. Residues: CASRLAGGTDTQYF.

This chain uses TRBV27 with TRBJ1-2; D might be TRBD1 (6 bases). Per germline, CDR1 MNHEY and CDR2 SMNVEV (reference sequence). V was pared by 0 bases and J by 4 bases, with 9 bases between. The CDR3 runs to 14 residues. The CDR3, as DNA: TGTGCCAGCAGTTTATCTGGGGACATCTATGGCTACACCTTC. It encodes CASSLSGDIYGYTF.

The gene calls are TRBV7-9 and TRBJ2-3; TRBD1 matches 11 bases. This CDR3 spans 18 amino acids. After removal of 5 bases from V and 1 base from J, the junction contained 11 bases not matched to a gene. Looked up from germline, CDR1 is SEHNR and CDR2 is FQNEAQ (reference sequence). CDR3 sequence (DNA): TGTGCCAGCAGCCCTGGACAGGGGGCGCCTTTTGGCACAGATACGCAGTATTTT. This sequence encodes CASSPGQGAPFGTDTQYF. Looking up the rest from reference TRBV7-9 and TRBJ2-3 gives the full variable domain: DTGVSQNPRHKITKRGQNVTFRCDPISEHNRLYWYRQTLGQGPEFLTYFQNEAQLEKSRLLSDRFSAERPKGSFSTLEIQRTEQGDSAMYLCASSPGQGAPFGTDTQYFGPGTRLTVL.